This record concerns one T cell receptor beta chain sequence. The data originate from a study of control samples from healthy donors and cancer patients. Measured with immunoSEQ multiplex PCR; TCRdb has only the in-frame clones, and not every one. The data contain about 6,700 clones, 76% of them seen just once; the ten biggest clones take up approximately 15%. This receptor was obtained from a male donor with melanoma. Sequenced input: formalin-fixed, paraffin-embedded tissue.

CDR3 region: CASSLGPNNSPLHF. CDR3 DNA sequence: TGTGCCAGCAGCTTGGGACCCAATAATTCACCCCTCCACTTT. V is TRBV7-2 and J is TRBJ1-6, with D maybe TRBD1 (5 bases). CDR1 is SGHTA and CDR2 is FQGNSA in the germline V gene. This CDR3 region has 14 residues. Trimming left V 3 bases short and J 5 bases short, with 8 bases between.